The present T cell receptor beta chain was sequenced within a study of blood T cell repertoires in COVID-19 (dated by TCRdb to 2020 to 2022). At the level of the whole study: The collaborator samples originated in the United States, Italy and Spain and spanned the acute and convalescent phases of COVID-19. The prospective study material was composed of cDNA or gDNA derived from T cells, B-cell-depleted T cells, or PBMCs. Deeply sampled blood TCRbeta repertoires from subjects exposed to, actively infected with, or recovered from COVID-19 were included in the dataset. The repertoires were released in a freely available public database intended as a resource for research on the immune response to SARS-CoV-2. The samples were drawn from the first 160 participants of the ongoing ImmuneRACE study and from over a thousand subjects provided by 6 global collaborators. A de-identified subject ID, COVID-19 status, age in years and sex were almost always included in the sample metadata. Where available, HLA class I and class II types were taken from metadata supplied by the sample provider and were not determined by assay-based typing. Summary of the overall study and its limitations: Clinical and demographic metadata were provided uncurated, with the amount varying by source and participant.

On this clone itself: Its antigen is currently not known. Per-nucleotide qualities are absent, and no much larger clonotype sits a single base away.

TCRbeta CDR3 regions were amplified from genomic DNA using the immunoSEQ Assay, a bias-controlled multiplex PCR. Turning to the authors' computational methods: Within the assay, amplification of reference gene primers was used to estimate how many nucleated cells each sample contained. To quantify the absolute abundance of each unique TCRbeta CDR3 rearrangement, sequence reads were collapsed and filtered. For each sample, productive Simpson clonality was calculated by taking the square root of Simpson's diversity index across productive rearrangements. This is the immuneACCESS table as TCRdb keeps it, with only in-frame sequences that have V and J called. A part of the clones is gone; compared with another copy, unresolved V genes explain less than half, and the rest is unexplained. V and J calls and clone size come straight from that table; D and trimming were deduced from the DNA. Counted in this sample were 250,000 or so clones; around 87% of them appeared once. The top ten hold 2.1% of the sample.

One collaborating source in Seattle enrolled patients while the patients were actively infected and followed the patients over time throughout the course of disease. Collaborating institutions collected whole blood in K2EDTA tubes following their own protocols. For TCRbeta analysis, collaborators shipped samples as frozen whole blood, isolated PBMCs, or DNA extracted from either of those sample types. The germline ends are 10 bases apart after V is trimmed by 7 bases and J by 1 base. Reading from cysteine to phenylalanine, the CDR3 counts 14 amino acids. Of all the DNA, just the CDR3 is kept, 42 bases in frame from base 1. The germline V gene yields MGHRA for CDR1 and YSYEKL for CDR2.

This chain is built from TRBV4-1 and TRBJ2-2, and the D gene may be TRBD1, 5 bases matching. Sequenced: peripheral blood. This clonotype was obtained from a woman aged 60-70 years with COVID-19, enrolled during active disease. The encoded CDR3 is CASTGMGNTGELFF. The sequenced DNA: TGCGCCAGCACAGGGATGGGGAACACCGGGGAGCTGTTTTTT.